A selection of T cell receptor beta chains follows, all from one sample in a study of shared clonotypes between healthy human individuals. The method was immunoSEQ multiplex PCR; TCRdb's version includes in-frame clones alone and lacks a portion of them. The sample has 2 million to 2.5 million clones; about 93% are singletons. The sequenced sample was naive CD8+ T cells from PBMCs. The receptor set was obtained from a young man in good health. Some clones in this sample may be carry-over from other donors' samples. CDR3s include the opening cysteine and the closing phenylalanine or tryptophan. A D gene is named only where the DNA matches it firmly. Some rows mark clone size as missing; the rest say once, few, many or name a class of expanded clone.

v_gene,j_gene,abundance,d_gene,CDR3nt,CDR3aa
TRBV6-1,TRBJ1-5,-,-,TGTGCCAGCAGTGCCGACAGGCCTGGGCAGCCCCAGCATTTT,CASSADRPGQPQHF
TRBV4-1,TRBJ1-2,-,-,TGCGCCAGCAGCCAAGGGGTCAAACTGGGGGGCTACACCTTC,CASSQGVKLGGYTF
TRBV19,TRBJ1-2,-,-,TGTGCCAGTAGTATGAAAAGTTACTATGGCTACACCTTC,CASSMKSYYGYTF
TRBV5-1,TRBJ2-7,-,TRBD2,TGCGCCAGCAGCTTCGGGGGAGCGGGAGGCCTATACGAGCAGTACTTC,CASSFGGAGGLYEQYF
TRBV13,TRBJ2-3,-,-,TGTGCCAGCAGCTTAGGGGGAAGCACAGATACGCAGTATTTT,CASSLGGSTDTQYF
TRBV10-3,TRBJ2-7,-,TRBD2,TGTGCCATCAGTGAGTCGATTGTAGCGGGGGCCCCCTACGAGCAGTACTTC,CAISESIVAGAPYEQYF
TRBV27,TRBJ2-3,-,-,TGTGCCAGCAGTTTGTACCCTGGGGTCCACGGCACAGATACGCAGTATTTT,CASSLYPGVHGTDTQYF
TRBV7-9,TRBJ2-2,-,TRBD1,TGTGCCAGCAGCAAAGGACAGGGGAGCGCAGGGGAGCTGTTTTTT,CASSKGQGSAGELFF
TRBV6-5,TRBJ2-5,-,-,TGTGCCAGCAGTCCGCGCTACGGAGAGACCCAGTACTTC,CASSPRYGETQYF
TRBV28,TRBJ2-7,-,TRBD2,TGTGCCAGCCAACTAGCGGGCAACTCCTACGAGCAGTACTTC,CASQLAGNSYEQYF
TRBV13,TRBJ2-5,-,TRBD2,TGTGCCAGCAGCACTAGGATGGGGACTAGCGGGAGGGCCCAGGAGACCCAGTACTTC,CASSTRMGTSGRAQETQYF
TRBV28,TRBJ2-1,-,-,TGTGCCAGCAGTGGGGTAGGGAGGAAGGAGGGTGAGCAGTTCTTC,CASSGVGRKEGEQFF
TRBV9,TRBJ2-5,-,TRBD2,TGTGCCAGCAGCGTAGGGGGGACTAGGGGCGCTTATGAGACCCAGTACTTC,CASSVGGTRGAYETQYF
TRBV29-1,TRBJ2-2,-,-,TGCAGCGTTGACGAACGACCAACCGGGGAGCTGTTTTTT,CSVDERPTGELFF
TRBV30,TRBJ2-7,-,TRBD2,TGTGCCTGGAGTGGCGGGACTAGCGGAGTTTTCTCCTACGAGCAGTACTTC,CAWSGGTSGVFSYEQYF
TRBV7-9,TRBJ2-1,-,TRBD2,TGTGCCAGCAGCCCCCGTGCAGGTAGCGGGAGCCACAATGAGCAGTTCTTC,CASSPRAGSGSHNEQFF
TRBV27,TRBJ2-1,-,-,TGTGCCAGCAGTATCCCCACGACTCAAGAGCAGTTCTTC,CASSIPTTQEQFF
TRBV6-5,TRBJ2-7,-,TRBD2,TGTGCCAGCAGCCCATCCTTAGCGGGAGGCGAGCAGTACTTC,CASSPSLAGGEQYF
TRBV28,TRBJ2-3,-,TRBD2,TGTGCCAGCAGTTTAATGCGGGAGGGTATAAGAGATACGCAGTATTTT,CASSLMREGIRDTQYF
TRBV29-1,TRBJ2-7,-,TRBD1,TGCAGCGTTGAAGATCAGGACAGGGCCTACGAGCAGTACTTC,CSVEDQDRAYEQYF
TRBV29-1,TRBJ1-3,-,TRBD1,TGCAGCGTTGCGGGACAGGGTTTAAACACCATATATTTT,CSVAGQGLNTIYF
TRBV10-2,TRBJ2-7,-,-,TGCGCCAGCAGTGAGGCTGGCTTCCTCTACGAGCAGTACTTC,CASSEAGFLYEQYF
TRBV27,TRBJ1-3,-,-,TGTGCCAGCAGCCATATGGACCCCAGGGGCTCTGGAAACACCATATATTTT,CASSHMDPRGSGNTIYF
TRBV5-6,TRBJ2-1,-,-,TGTGCCAGCAGCTTGCTTGGAACTAAGTACGATGAGCAGTTCTTC,CASSLLGTKYDEQFF
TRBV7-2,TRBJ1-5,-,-,TGTGCCAGCAGCTTACTGGGAGGGGGGCCATATCAGCCCCAGCATTTT,CASSLLGGGPYQPQHF
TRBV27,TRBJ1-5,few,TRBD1,TGTGCCAGCAGTCTACTAGGACAGGGGCGAGCCCAGCCCCAGCATTTT,CASSLLGQGRAQPQHF
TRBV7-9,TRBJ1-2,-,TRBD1,TGTGCCAGCAGCTTAGTTCTGCAGGGGGCCTATGGCTACACCTTC,CASSLVLQGAYGYTF
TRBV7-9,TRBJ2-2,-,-,TGTGCCAGCATCTACAGGGCCACCGGGGAGCTGTTTTTT,CASIYRATGELFF
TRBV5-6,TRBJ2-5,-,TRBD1,TGTGCCAGCAGCCCCGGGACAGTTCAAGAGACCCAGTACTTC,CASSPGTVQETQYF
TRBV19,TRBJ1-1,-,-,TGTGCCAGTAGTATTCCGGCGGGGAACACTGAAGCTTTCTTT,CASSIPAGNTEAFF
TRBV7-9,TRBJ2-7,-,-,TGTGCCAGCAGCACCCCAGGGAAGGGCTCCTACGAGCAGTACTTC,CASSTPGKGSYEQYF
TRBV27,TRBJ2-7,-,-,TGTGCCAGCAGGAACCTGATGGGGAAATACGAGCAGTACTTC,CASRNLMGKYEQYF
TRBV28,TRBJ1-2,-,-,TGTGCCAGCAGTTTTATACAGGCGCTTAAGAATGGCTACACCTTC,CASSFIQALKNGYTF
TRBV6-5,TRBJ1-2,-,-,TGTGCCAGCAGTTACTTGGGCAGTAGGAATGGCTACACCTTC,CASSYLGSRNGYTF
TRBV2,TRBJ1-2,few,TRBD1,TGTGCCAGCAGATCGACAGGGACCTATGGCTACACCTTC,CASRSTGTYGYTF
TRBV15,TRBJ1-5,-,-,TGTGCCACCGGGAGGGGGAGCAGCAATCAGCCCCAGCATTTT,CATGRGSSNQPQHF
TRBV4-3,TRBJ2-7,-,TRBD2,TGCGCCAGCAGCCAAGGGACTAGCGGTTTCCCCTACGAGCAGTACTTC,CASSQGTSGFPYEQYF
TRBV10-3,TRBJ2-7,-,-,TGTGCCATCAGTGAAGGTACGAGGCGATACGAGCAGTACTTC,CAISEGTRRYEQYF
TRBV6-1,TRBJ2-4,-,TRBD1,TGTGCCAGCGGATGGACAGGGGAAAACATTCAGTACTTC,CASGWTGENIQYF
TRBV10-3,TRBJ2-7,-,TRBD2,TGTGCCATCAGTGAGTCGACGGGAGGTGGGTACTACGAGCAGTACTTC,CAISESTGGGYYEQYF
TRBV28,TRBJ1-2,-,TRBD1,TGTGCCAGCAGTCCCCAGACCCGACAGGGGATTAACTATGGCTACACCTTC,CASSPQTRQGINYGYTF
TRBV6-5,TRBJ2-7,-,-,TGTGCCAGCAGTTATAGGGACGGTATCTACGAGCAGTACTTC,CASSYRDGIYEQYF
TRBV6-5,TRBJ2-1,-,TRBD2,TGTGCCAGCAGTTCACTAGCGGGAAGTGAGCAGTTCTTC,CASSSLAGSEQFF
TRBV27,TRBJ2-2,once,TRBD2,TGTGCCAGCAGCCCGTTAGCGGGCTTCGGGGAGCTGTTTTTT,CASSPLAGFGELFF
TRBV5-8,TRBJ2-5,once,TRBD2,TGTGCCAGCAGCTTGGGGTTAGCGGGAGTCTTAGAGACCCAGTACTTC,CASSLGLAGVLETQYF
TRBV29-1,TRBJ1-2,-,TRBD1,TGCAGCGTTTGGGACAGCCCAGTCTATGGCTACACCTTC,CSVWDSPVYGYTF
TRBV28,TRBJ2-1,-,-,TGTGCCAGCAGTTCTAGGGGACTTTACAATGAGCAGTTCTTC,CASSSRGLYNEQFF
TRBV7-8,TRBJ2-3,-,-,TGTGCCAGCTTCTATGGGCTCACAGATACGCAGTATTTT,CASFYGLTDTQYF
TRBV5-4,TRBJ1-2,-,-,TGTGCCAGCAGCTTAGTGGGAAGCTACACCTTC,CASSLVGSYTF